The TCR beta chain described here comes from a study of blood T cell repertoires in COVID-19. Germline V gene data show CDR1 as SGHAT and CDR2 as FQNNGV. Trimming shortened V by 5 bases and J by 8 bases, and 18 bases separated the two germline ends. CDR3 size: 14 residues. Only in-frame clones appear in the TCRdb table, and some are missing; sequencing was by immunoSEQ multiplex PCR. In the table there are approximately 260,000 clones, about four fifths of which are singletons. The J gene is TRBJ1-2, the V gene TRBV11-2; D may be TRBD1 (6 bases). This TCR was sampled from a man aged 45-65 years who had recovered from COVID-19. The sample comprised PBMCs or T cells enriched from blood (not recorded which). The CDR3 spells CASSPLWGPGGYTF. Written as DNA, the CDR3 is TGTGCCAGCAGCCCCTTATGGGGGCCCGGGGGCTACACCTTC. The full variable domain, rest sourced from reference TRBV11-2 and TRBJ1-2, is EAGVAQSPRYKIIEKRQSVAFWCNPISGHATLYWYQQILGQGPKLLIQFQNNGVVDDSQLPKDRFSAERLKGVDSTLKIQPAKLEDSAVYLCASSPLWGPGGYTFGSGTRLTVV.